This T cell receptor (beta chain) was observed in a study of identical twins. TCRdb reanalysed the 5' RACE reads using MiXCR and keeps one entry per CDR3 protein. The data show 520,000 or so distinct CDR3 sequences, with 22% seen just once and about 0.93% held by the top ten. The trim removed 1 base at V and 7 bases at J, leaving 2 bases unmatched. The CDR3 is 14 amino acids. In addition, the sample was reused for a study of T cells expressing NK-cell markers.

This rearrangement joins TRBV12-3 or TRBV12-4 to TRBJ2-1, with 9 bases identical to TRBD2. The receptor comes from a woman in her late teens or twenties in good health. The sample consisted of CD4+ T cells sorted from blood. CDR3 residues: CASSLGGGVNEQFF. In nucleotides, the CDR3 is TGTGCCAGCAGTTTAGGCGGGGGGGTAAATGAGCAGTTCTTC.